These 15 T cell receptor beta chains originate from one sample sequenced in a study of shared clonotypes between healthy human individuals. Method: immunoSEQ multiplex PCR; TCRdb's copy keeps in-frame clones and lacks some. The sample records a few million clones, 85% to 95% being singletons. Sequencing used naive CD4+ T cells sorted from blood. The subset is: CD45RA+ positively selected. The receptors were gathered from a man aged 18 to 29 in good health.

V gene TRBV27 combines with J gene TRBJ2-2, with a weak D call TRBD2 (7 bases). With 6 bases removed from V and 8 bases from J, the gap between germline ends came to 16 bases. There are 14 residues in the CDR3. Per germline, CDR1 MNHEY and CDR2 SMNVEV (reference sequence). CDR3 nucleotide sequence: TGTGCCAGCAGAATCGCGGGGGCGGGTGGGGAGCTGTTTTTT. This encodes CASRIAGAGGELFF.

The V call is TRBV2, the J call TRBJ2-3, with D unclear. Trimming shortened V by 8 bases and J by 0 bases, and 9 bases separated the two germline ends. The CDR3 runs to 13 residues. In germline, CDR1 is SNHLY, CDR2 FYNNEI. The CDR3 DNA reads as TGTGCCAGCTATCCTCAGAGCACAGATACGCAGTATTTT. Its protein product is CASYPQSTDTQYF.

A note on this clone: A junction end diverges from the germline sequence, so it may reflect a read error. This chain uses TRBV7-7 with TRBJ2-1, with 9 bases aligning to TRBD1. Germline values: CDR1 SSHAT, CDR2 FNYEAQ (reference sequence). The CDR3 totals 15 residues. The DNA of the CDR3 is TGTGCTAGCAGCTTTGAACAGGGGGCGCACAATGAGCAGTTCTTC. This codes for CASSFEQGAHNEQFF.

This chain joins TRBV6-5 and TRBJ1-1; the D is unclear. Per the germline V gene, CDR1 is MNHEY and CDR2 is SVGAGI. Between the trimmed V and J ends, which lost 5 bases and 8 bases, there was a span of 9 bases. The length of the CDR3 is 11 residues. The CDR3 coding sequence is TGTGCCAGCAGTGACTTTGGGGAAGCTTTCTTT. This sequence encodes CASSDFGEAFF.

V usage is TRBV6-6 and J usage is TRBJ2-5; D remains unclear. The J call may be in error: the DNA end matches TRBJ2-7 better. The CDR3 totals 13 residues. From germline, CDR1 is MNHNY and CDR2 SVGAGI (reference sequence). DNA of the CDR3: TGTGCCAGCAGTTATTTAGAGTCCTACGAGCAGTACTTC. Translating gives CASSYLESYEQYF.

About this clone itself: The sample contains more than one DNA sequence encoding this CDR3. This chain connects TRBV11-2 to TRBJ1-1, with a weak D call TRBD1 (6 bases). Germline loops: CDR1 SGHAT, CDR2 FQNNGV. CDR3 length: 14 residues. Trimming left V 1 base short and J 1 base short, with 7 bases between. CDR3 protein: CASSLGRGNTEAFF. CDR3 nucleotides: TGTGCCAGCAGCTTAGGCAGGGGGAACACTGAAGCTTTCTTT. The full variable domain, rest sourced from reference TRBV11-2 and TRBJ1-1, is EAGVAQSPRYKIIEKRQSVAFWCNPISGHATLYWYQQILGQGPKLLIQFQNNGVVDDSQLPKDRFSAERLKGVDSTLKIQPAKLEDSAVYLCASSLGRGNTEAFFGQGTRLTVV.

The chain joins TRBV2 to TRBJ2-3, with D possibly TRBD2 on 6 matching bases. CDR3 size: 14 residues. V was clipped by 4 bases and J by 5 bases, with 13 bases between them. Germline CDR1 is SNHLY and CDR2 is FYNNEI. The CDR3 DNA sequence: TGTGCCAGCAGTGGGGGGGATTTGGGAGATACGCAGTATTTT. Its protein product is CASSGGDLGDTQYF.

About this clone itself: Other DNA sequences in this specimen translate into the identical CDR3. In DNA, the CDR3 is TGTGCCAGCAGCGTAGGGACAGGGGGGAACACTGAAGCTTTCTTT. The encoded protein is CASSVGTGGNTEAFF. This chain links TRBV9 with TRBJ1-1, with 10 positions matching TRBD1. Germline-derived CDR1 and CDR2 are SGDLS and YYNGEE. The CDR3 sequence is 15 residues long. V dropped 0 bases and J dropped 1; count of bases not matched to a gene: 0.

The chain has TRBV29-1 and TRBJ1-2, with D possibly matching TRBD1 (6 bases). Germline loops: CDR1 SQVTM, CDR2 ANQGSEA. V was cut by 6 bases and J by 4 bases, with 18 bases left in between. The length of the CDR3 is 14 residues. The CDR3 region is CSVADQGNFYGYTF. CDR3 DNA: TGCAGCGTGGCGGACCAGGGGAACTTCTATGGCTACACCTTC.

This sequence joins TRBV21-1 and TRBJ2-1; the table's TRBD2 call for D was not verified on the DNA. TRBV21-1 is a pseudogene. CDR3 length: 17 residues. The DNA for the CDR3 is TGTGCCAGCAGGGCCCGGACTAGCGGGGGGCCGGGAAATGAGCAGTTCTTC. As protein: CASRARTSGGPGNEQFF.

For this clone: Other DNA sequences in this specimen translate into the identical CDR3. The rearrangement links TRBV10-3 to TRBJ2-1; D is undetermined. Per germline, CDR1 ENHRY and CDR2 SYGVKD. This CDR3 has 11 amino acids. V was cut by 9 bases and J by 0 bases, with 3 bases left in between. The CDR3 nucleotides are TGTGCCATAAGCTCCTACAATGAGCAGTTCTTC. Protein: CAISSYNEQFF.

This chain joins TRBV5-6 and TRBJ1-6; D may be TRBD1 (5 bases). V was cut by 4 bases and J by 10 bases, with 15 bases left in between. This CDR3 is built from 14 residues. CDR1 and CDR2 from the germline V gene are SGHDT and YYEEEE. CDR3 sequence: CASSVRQGQSPLHF. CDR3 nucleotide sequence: TGTGCCAGCAGCGTTCGTCAGGGTCAGTCACCCCTCCACTTT.

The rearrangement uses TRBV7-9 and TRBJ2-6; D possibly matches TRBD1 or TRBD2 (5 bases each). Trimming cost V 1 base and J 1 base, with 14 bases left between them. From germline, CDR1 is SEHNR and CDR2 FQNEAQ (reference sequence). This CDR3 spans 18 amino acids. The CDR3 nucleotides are TGTGCCAGCAGCTTAGACGGGGCCCTAGGTTCTGGGGCCAACGTCCTGACTTTC. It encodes CASSLDGALGSGANVLTF.

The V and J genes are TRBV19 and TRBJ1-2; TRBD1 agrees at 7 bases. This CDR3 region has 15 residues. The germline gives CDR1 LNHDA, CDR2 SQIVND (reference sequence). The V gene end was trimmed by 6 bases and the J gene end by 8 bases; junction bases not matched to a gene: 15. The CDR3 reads CASRTLGQQYGGYTF. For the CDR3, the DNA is TGTGCCAGTAGAACCCTGGGACAGCAATATGGGGGCTACACCTTC.

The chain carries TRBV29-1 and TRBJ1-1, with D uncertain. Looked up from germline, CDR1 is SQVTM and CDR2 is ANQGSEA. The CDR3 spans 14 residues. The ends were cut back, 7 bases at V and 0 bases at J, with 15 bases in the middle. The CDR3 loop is CSAARQSLNTEAFF. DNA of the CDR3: TGCAGCGCCGCCCGCCAGAGTCTGAACACTGAAGCTTTCTTT.